The 27 T cell receptor beta chains given below trace back to one sample, sequenced in a study of blood T cell repertoires in COVID-19. Libraries were prepared by immunoSEQ multiplex PCR; TCRdb keeps only in-frame clonotypes and omits some of them. The data contain some 150,000 clones, roughly four fifths of them singletons. Sequencing was done on a sample of PBMCs or T cells enriched from blood (not recorded which). All receptors derive from a man aged 45-65 years who had recovered from COVID-19.

The V and J genes are TRBV6-1 and TRBJ1-2; weak D call: TRBD1 (5 bases). Trimming cost V 0 bases and J 4 bases, with 12 bases left between them. The CDR3 has 15 amino acids. CDR1 is MNHNS, CDR2 SASEGT, per germline. As DNA, the CDR3 is TGTGCCAGCAGTGAAGCCCCTGTGGGGCCCTATGGCTACACCTTC. This codes for CASSEAPVGPYGYTF.

The chain employs TRBV10-3 and TRBJ2-7; 8 nucleotides line up with TRBD1. The CDR3 has 15 residues. Unmatched junction bases numbered 5, after V lost 2 bases and J lost 2 bases. The V gene's germline CDR1 is ENHRY and CDR2 SYGVKD. DNA for the CDR3: TGTGCCATCAGTGAGGCAAGGACAGGGCCCTACGAGCAGTACTTC. Its protein product is CAISEARTGPYEQYF.

The rearrangement joins TRBV19 to TRBJ2-7; TRBD1 is a possible D gene (6 bases). The CDR3 loop spans 14 amino acids. CDR1 and CDR2 (germline): LNHDA, SQIVND (reference sequence). The V gene lost 5 bases and the J gene lost 4 bases, with 15 bases spanning the gap. The CDR3 is CASSPGGGAYEQYF. As DNA, the CDR3 is TGTGCCAGTAGTCCCGGTGGGGGCGCTTACGAGCAGTACTTC.

The rearrangement links TRBV29-1 to TRBJ1-1, with D maybe TRBD1 (6 bases). CDR1 SQVTM and CDR2 ANQGSEA come from the germline V gene. Trimming cost V 4 bases and J 4 bases, with 13 bases left between them. The length of the CDR3 is 13 residues. CDR3 coding DNA: TGCAGCGTTGGAAGGGGGAGTGGCACTGAAGCTTTCTTT. It encodes CSVGRGSGTEAFF.

This chain connects TRBV29-1 to TRBJ2-7; 7 nucleotides line up with TRBD1. With V trimmed by 0 bases and J by 5 bases, 10 bases remained unmatched. CDR1 is SQVTM and CDR2 is ANQGSEA in the germline V gene. The CDR3 extends over 15 amino acids. CDR3 region: CSVEDHRGQVHEQYF. The CDR3 nucleotides read TGCAGCGTTGAAGATCATAGGGGGCAGGTCCACGAGCAGTACTTC.

The rearrangement joins TRBV6-5 to TRBJ2-7; D gene unclear. CDR3 length: 14 residues. Germline values: CDR1 MNHEY, CDR2 SVGAGI. The V end was cut by 4 bases, the J end by 3 bases, with 13 bases between. CDR3 amino acids: CASSSPHLSYEQYF. As DNA, the CDR3 is TGTGCCAGCAGTTCCCCCCATTTGAGCTACGAGCAGTACTTC.

This chain connects TRBV4-3 to TRBJ1-2, with D perhaps matching TRBD1 (5 bases). Germline V gene data show CDR1 as LGHNA and CDR2 as YSLEER. Trimming cost V 3 bases and J 3 bases, with 14 bases left between them. The CDR3 totals 15 residues. CDR3 loop: CASSQTGTGDYGYTF. As DNA, the CDR3 is TGCGCCAGCAGCCAGACGGGTACGGGGGACTATGGCTACACCTTC.

The chain employs TRBV7-6 and TRBJ2-7; 7 bases match TRBD1. Germline values: CDR1 SGHVS, CDR2 FNYEAQ. The CDR3 runs 15 residues. Trimming at V came to 0 bases and at J to 1 base, leaving 3 bases not matched to a gene. CDR3 coding DNA: TGTGCCAGCAGCTTAGCCGGGACAGCTTCCTACGAGCAGTACTTC. Translating gives CASSLAGTASYEQYF.

This rearrangement joins TRBV5-1 to TRBJ1-2; 10 bases agree with TRBD1. The CDR3 consists of 17 residues. Germline CDR1 reads SGHRS; CDR2 reads YFSETQ. The V segment lost 3 bases and the J segment 6 bases; nucleotides outside the gene matches: 14. CDR3 loop: CASSSTTRDRGRDGYTF. DNA for the CDR3: TGCGCCAGCAGCTCTACAACCCGGGACAGGGGTCGTGATGGCTACACCTTC.

The V and J genes are TRBV7-8 and TRBJ1-5; 10 bases are a match to TRBD1. The CDR3 is 19 residues long. Trimming took 5 bases from V and 2 from J; bases not matched to a gene: 15. Per the germline V gene, CDR1 is SGHVS and CDR2 is FQNEAQ. The CDR3 protein is CASSDYRDRGGKGNQPQHF. The CDR3 DNA is TGTGCCAGCAGCGACTACCGGGACAGGGGCGGAAAAGGCAATCAGCCCCAGCATTTT.

V gene TRBV2 combines with J gene TRBJ2-5; D might be TRBD2 (6 bases). CDR3 length: 15 amino acids. V lost 2 bases to trimming and J lost 3 bases, with 13 bases between them. Germline V gene sequence: CDR1 SNHLY, CDR2 FYNNEI. CDR3 nucleotide sequence: TGTGCCAGCAGTGAAACGGGGGTCGTTAAAGAGACCCAGTACTTC. Protein product: CASSETGVVKETQYF.

This clone was seen more than once but under ten times. The chain combines TRBV29-1 with TRBJ1-2, with D tentatively TRBD1 (5 bases). V dropped 6 bases and J dropped 3 bases, with 17 bases sitting between them. Germline V CDR1 and CDR2: SQVTM, ANQGSEA. The CDR3 runs 14 residues. The CDR3 region is CSVRGVKRDYGYTF. The CDR3 DNA follows: TGCAGCGTGCGGGGCGTTAAAAGGGACTATGGCTACACCTTC.

The gene calls are TRBV19 and TRBJ1-1; 7 bases align to TRBD1. CDR1 LNHDA and CDR2 SQIVND come from the germline V gene (reference sequence). J gave up 2 bases and V 4 bases, and 4 bases lay outside the gene matches. The CDR3 has 14 residues. CDR3 coding DNA: TGTGCCAGTAGTAGCACAGGGGTTAACACTGAAGCTTTCTTT. This codes for CASSSTGVNTEAFF.

The chain uses TRBV28 and TRBJ1-3; the D gene is possibly TRBD1 (6 bases). CDR1 and CDR2 (germline): MDHEN, SYDVKM. The germline V and J ends were trimmed by 5 bases and 4 bases, with 12 bases remaining between them. The CDR3 runs 14 residues. This CDR3 is CASSQAGAGNTIYF. DNA for the CDR3: TGTGCCAGCAGTCAGGCAGGGGCCGGAAACACCATATATTTT. Variable domain in full (rest from reference TRBV28 and TRBJ1-3): DVKVTQSSRYLVKRTGEKVFLECVQDMDHENMFWYRQDPGLGLRLIYFSYDVKMKEKGDIPEGYSVSREKKERFSLILESASTNQTSMYLCASSQAGAGNTIYFGEGSWLTVV.

This clone was seen once. The chain links TRBV5-4 to TRBJ2-2, with TRBD2 matching over 9 bases. Germline V CDR1 and CDR2: SGHNT, YYREEE (reference sequence). The CDR3 length is 14 residues. V was pared by 2 bases and J by 5 bases, with 1 base of the junction left unmatched. The CDR3 is CASSFLAGTGELFF. DNA for the CDR3: TGTGCCAGCAGCTTCCTAGCGGGGACCGGGGAGCTGTTTTTT.

The chain couples TRBV4-2 to TRBJ1-2; unclear D gene. The V gene lost 3 bases and the J gene lost 8 bases, with 4 bases spanning the gap. The germline CDR1 and CDR2 sequences are LGHNA and YNFKEQ. The CDR3 is 10 amino acids. CDR3 DNA: TGTGCCAGCAGCCAGGAGGGCTACACCTTC. Its protein product is CASSQEGYTF.

The chain has TRBV5-4 and TRBJ1-4; 8 positions agree with TRBD1. CDR3 length: 17 amino acids. Germline V gene sequence: CDR1 SGHNT, CDR2 YYREEE (reference sequence). Trimming cost V 5 bases and J 2 bases; bases outside gene matches: 11. CDR3 coding DNA: TGTGCCAGCAGTACTGGGGGCAGGGGGCCGACTAATGAAAAACTGTTTTTT. Translation gives CASSTGGRGPTNEKLFF.

The V and J genes are TRBV6-5 and TRBJ1-4; D is perhaps TRBD1 (6 bases). Per the germline V gene, CDR1 is MNHEY and CDR2 is SVGAGI. Between the trimmed V and J ends, which lost 0 bases and 7 bases, there was a span of 15 bases. CDR3 length: 16 amino acids. The DNA for the CDR3 is TGTGCCAGCAGTTACTCAAGTGGCAGGGGTGGTGAAAAACTGTTTTTT. It translates to CASSYSSGRGGEKLFF.

The chain combines TRBV5-1 with TRBJ2-2; 8 positions agree with TRBD2. V was pared by 2 bases and J by 7 bases, with 10 bases of the junction left unmatched. Germline values: CDR1 SGHRS, CDR2 YFSETQ. The CDR3 is made up of 16 amino acids. CDR3 nucleotide sequence: TGCGCCAGCAGCTTCCTAGCGGGCCCTCGCGGCGGGGAGCTGTTTTTT. Translation: CASSFLAGPRGGELFF.

The J gene is TRBJ1-1, the V gene TRBV30; unclear D gene. V lost 5 bases and J lost 8, with 15 bases in between. In germline, CDR1 is GTSNPN, CDR2 SVGIG (reference sequence). This CDR3 has 12 amino acids. In DNA, the CDR3 is TGTGCCTGGGTCAGTCGTGGAGGAGAAGCTTTCTTT. Translated: CAWVSRGGEAFF.

The chain employs TRBV12-3 or TRBV12-4 and TRBJ2-7, with D possibly matching TRBD1 (5 bases). With 7 bases removed from V and 6 bases from J, the gap between germline ends came to 13 bases. CDR3 length: 12 residues. The CDR3 sequence is CASTTSTVEQYF. The CDR3 region has the DNA TGTGCCAGCACCACCTCGACAGTCGAGCAGTACTTC.

V is TRBV28 and J is TRBJ2-7, with D maybe TRBD1 (5 bases). The V end lost 10 bases, the J end lost 0 bases, and 16 bases lay between the germline ends. This CDR3 spans 14 amino acids. Germline CDR1 MDHEN, CDR2 SYDVKM. The CDR3 is CATALQGSSYEQYF. The CDR3 nucleotides are TGTGCCACCGCCCTCCAGGGCAGCTCCTACGAGCAGTACTTC.

As for this clone: The sample holds other DNA sequences that translate to the same CDR3. The chain is built from TRBV9 and TRBJ2-7, with 7 bases identical to TRBD1. V dropped 3 bases and J dropped 0; count of bases not matched to a gene: 3. Germline-derived CDR1 and CDR2 are SGDLS and YYNGEE. The CDR3 is 14 amino acids. CDR3 sequence (DNA): TGTGCCAGCAGCGCCGGGGACAGCTCCTACGAGCAGTACTTC. Amino acid sequence: CASSAGDSSYEQYF.

V and J are TRBV19 and TRBJ1-2, with a weak D call TRBD1 (5 bases). The ends were cut back, 9 bases at V and 3 bases at J, with 20 bases in the middle. CDR3 length: 15 residues. Germline V CDR1 and CDR2: LNHDA, SQIVND (reference sequence). The CDR3 loop is CASSDRGTADYGYTF. The CDR3 region has the DNA TGTGCCAGCTCTGACCGGGGGACTGCGGACTATGGCTACACCTTC.

The chain has TRBV3-1 (or the pseudogene TRBV3-2) and TRBJ2-7; 9 nucleotides agree with TRBD2. Germline V gives CDR1 LGHDT, CDR2 YNNKEL (reference sequence). The CDR3 extends over 15 amino acids. V shed 4 bases, J shed 4 bases, and the junction held 8 bases outside the gene matches. The CDR3 spells CASSPGTSKGYEQYF. DNA for the CDR3: TGTGCCAGCAGCCCCGGGACTAGCAAAGGGTACGAGCAGTACTTC.

With respect to this clone: Sequence at one end of the junction differs from germline and may be a read error. The V and J genes are TRBV4-1 and TRBJ1-5, with D uncertain. Germline CDR1 reads MGHRA; CDR2 reads YSYEKL. The CDR3 is made up of 14 amino acids. CDR3 coding DNA: TGCGCCAGCAGCCAAGAGAGGAGCAAGCAGCCCCAGCATTTT. Protein sequence: CASSQERSKQPQHF.

Only one count was recorded for this clone. The CDR3 here is CASSQVGGEQFF. CDR3 nucleotide sequence: TGCGCCAGCAGCCAAGTCGGCGGTGAGCAGTTCTTC. The chain links TRBV4-1 to TRBJ2-1; D remains ambiguous. The V gene lost 1 base and the J gene lost 9 bases, with 7 bases spanning the gap. Germline V gene lookup returns CDR1 MGHRA and CDR2 YSYEKL. CDR3 length: 12 amino acids.